The rows below give T cell receptor beta chains drawn from one sample of a study of blood T cell repertoires in COVID-19. Assay used: immunoSEQ multiplex PCR; TCRdb lists only in-frame clones, some missing. Among a few hundred thousand clones listed, approximately 86% were seen once. The sample taken for sequencing was peripheral blood. All receptors derive from an older man with acute or convalescent COVID-19. Each CDR3 is given with its conserved first and last residue. A D gene is named only where the DNA matches it firmly. Not every row has a clone size; where given, it reads once, few, many or a size class.

v_gene: TRBV6-6; abundance: once; j_gene: TRBJ1-1; d_gene: -; CDR3aa: CASSGMTGLYGTEAFF; CDR3nt: TGTGCCAGCAGTGGGATGACAGGCCTTTACGGGACTGAAGCTTTCTTT
v_gene: TRBV11-2; abundance: -; j_gene: TRBJ2-7; d_gene: TRBD2; CDR3aa: CASSVLAGTSYEQYF; CDR3nt: TGTGCCAGCAGCGTGCTAGCGGGGACCTCCTACGAGCAGTACTTC
v_gene: TRBV28; abundance: -; j_gene: TRBJ1-2; d_gene: -; CDR3aa: CASRTGGGYGYTF; CDR3nt: TGTGCCAGCAGGACGGGGGGAGGCTATGGCTACACCTTC
v_gene: TRBV29-1; abundance: -; j_gene: TRBJ1-1; d_gene: TRBD1; CDR3aa: CSVEVGRTGKAFF; CDR3nt: TGCAGCGTTGAAGTTGGGAGGACAGGAAAAGCTTTCTTT
v_gene: TRBV3-1/TRBV3-2; abundance: -; j_gene: TRBJ2-7; d_gene: TRBD2; CDR3aa: CASSQEAGFYEQYF; CDR3nt: TGTGCCAGCAGCCAAGAAGCGGGGTTCTACGAGCAGTACTTC
v_gene: TRBV29-1; abundance: -; j_gene: TRBJ1-2; d_gene: -; CDR3aa: CSGKTGGYGYTF; CDR3nt: TGCAGCGGAAAGACGGGGGGCTATGGCTACACCTTC
v_gene: TRBV19; abundance: -; j_gene: TRBJ1-5; d_gene: -; CDR3aa: CASSANRVHSNQPQHF; CDR3nt: TGTGCCAGTAGTGCAAACAGGGTTCATAGCAATCAGCCCCAGCATTTT
v_gene: TRBV6-5; abundance: -; j_gene: TRBJ1-2; d_gene: -; CDR3aa: CASSAAGQQGGYTF; CDR3nt: TGTGCCAGCAGCGCAGCGGGGCAACAGGGAGGCTACACCTTC
v_gene: TRBV19; abundance: -; j_gene: TRBJ1-1; d_gene: -; CDR3aa: CASSPPRRTEAFF; CDR3nt: TGTGCCAGTAGTCCCCCCCGGCGGACTGAAGCTTTCTTT
v_gene: TRBV14; abundance: -; j_gene: TRBJ2-7; d_gene: -; CDR3aa: CASSRGPGALYEQYF; CDR3nt: TGTGCCAGCAGCAGAGGCCCAGGGGCCCTGTACGAGCAGTACTTC
v_gene: TRBV28; abundance: -; j_gene: TRBJ2-7; d_gene: -; CDR3aa: CASKPPGATSYEQYF; CDR3nt: TGTGCCAGCAAGCCACCAGGGGCTACCTCCTACGAGCAGTACTTC
v_gene: TRBV5-6; abundance: once; j_gene: TRBJ2-2; d_gene: -; CDR3aa: CASSYYRSGVTGELFF; CDR3nt: TGTGCCAGCAGCTACTATCGGTCGGGGGTCACCGGGGAGCTGTTTTTT
v_gene: TRBV4-2; abundance: -; j_gene: TRBJ2-7; d_gene: TRBD1; CDR3aa: CASSQVPRQGADEQYF; CDR3nt: TGTGCCAGCAGCCAAGTCCCACGACAGGGGGCCGACGAGCAGTACTTC
v_gene: TRBV3-1/TRBV3-2; abundance: -; j_gene: TRBJ1-1; d_gene: -; CDR3aa: CASSPGVRTEAFF; CDR3nt: TGTGCCAGCAGCCCGGGGGTTAGGACTGAAGCTTTCTTT
v_gene: TRBV16; abundance: -; j_gene: TRBJ1-3; d_gene: -; CDR3aa: CASSQYRNLDRTSGNTIYF; CDR3nt: TGTGCCAGCAGCCAATACAGAAACCTGGATCGAACTAGTGGAAACACCATATATTTT
v_gene: TRBV3-1/TRBV3-2; abundance: -; j_gene: TRBJ2-7; d_gene: TRBD1; CDR3aa: CASSQPGTAVEQYF; CDR3nt: TGTGCCAGCAGCCAACCAGGGACAGCCGTCGAGCAGTACTTC
v_gene: TRBV4-1; abundance: few; j_gene: TRBJ1-2; d_gene: TRBD1; CDR3aa: CASSPETGANYGYTF; CDR3nt: TGCGCCAGCAGCCCGGAGACAGGGGCTAACTATGGCTACACCTTC
v_gene: TRBV3-1/TRBV3-2; abundance: -; j_gene: TRBJ1-5; d_gene: -; CDR3aa: CASSQDWAIDQPQHF; CDR3nt: TGTGCCAGCAGCCAAGATTGGGCGATAGATCAGCCCCAGCATTTT
v_gene: TRBV5-1; abundance: -; j_gene: TRBJ2-3; d_gene: -; CDR3aa: CASSWGRGSSTDTQYF; CDR3nt: TGCGCCAGCAGCTGGGGGCGGGGGTCTAGCACAGATACGCAGTATTTT
v_gene: TRBV5-6; abundance: once; j_gene: TRBJ1-1; d_gene: -; CDR3aa: CASSFQSRAYTEAFF; CDR3nt: TGTGCCAGCAGCTTCCAGTCGCGGGCATACACTGAAGCTTTCTTT
v_gene: TRBV19; abundance: -; j_gene: TRBJ2-2; d_gene: TRBD1; CDR3aa: CASSRGQGNTGELFF; CDR3nt: TGTGCCAGTAGTAGGGGACAGGGGAACACCGGGGAGCTGTTTTTT
v_gene: TRBV9; abundance: -; j_gene: TRBJ2-1; d_gene: TRBD2; CDR3aa: CASSLSGGREQFF; CDR3nt: TGTGCCAGCAGCCTTAGCGGGGGCAGGGAGCAGTTCTTC
v_gene: TRBV19; abundance: -; j_gene: TRBJ1-1; d_gene: TRBD1; CDR3aa: CASLPRQGANTEAFF; CDR3nt: TGTGCCAGCCTACCCCGACAGGGCGCGAACACTGAAGCTTTCTTT
v_gene: TRBV28; abundance: once; j_gene: TRBJ1-1; d_gene: TRBD1; CDR3aa: CASSLTSTGVGLDTEAFF; CDR3nt: TGTGCCAGCAGCCTGACGTCGACAGGGGTCGGATTAGACACTGAAGCTTTCTTT
v_gene: TRBV6-2/TRBV6-3; abundance: -; j_gene: TRBJ1-5; d_gene: -; CDR3aa: CASSYATASGNQPQHF; CDR3nt: TGTGCCAGCAGTTATGCGACAGCCTCGGGCAATCAGCCCCAGCATTTT
v_gene: TRBV7-9; abundance: -; j_gene: TRBJ2-3; d_gene: TRBD2; CDR3aa: CASSSPPGLAGGRTDTQYF; CDR3nt: TGTGCCAGCAGCTCTCCTCCGGGACTAGCGGGGGGACGCACAGATACGCAGTATTTT
v_gene: TRBV19; abundance: -; j_gene: TRBJ2-1; d_gene: TRBD1; CDR3aa: CASSVHRGLNNEQFF; CDR3nt: TGTGCCAGTAGTGTGCACAGGGGGCTAAATAATGAGCAGTTCTTC
v_gene: TRBV20-1; abundance: -; j_gene: TRBJ1-1; d_gene: -; CDR3aa: CSRGWSTEAFF; CDR3nt: TGCAGTCGAGGGTGGAGCACTGAAGCTTTCTTT
v_gene: TRBV2; abundance: -; j_gene: TRBJ2-3; d_gene: TRBD2; CDR3aa: CASRSAGVWTDTQYF; CDR3nt: TGTGCCAGCAGATCAGCGGGAGTATGGACAGATACGCAGTATTTT
v_gene: TRBV7-2; abundance: -; j_gene: TRBJ2-7; d_gene: TRBD1; CDR3aa: CASSRDRDAGEQYF; CDR3nt: TGTGCCAGCAGTCGCGACAGGGATGCGGGCGAGCAGTACTTC
v_gene: TRBV9; abundance: -; j_gene: TRBJ1-1; d_gene: TRBD1; CDR3aa: CASSVGPMTGKGTEAFF; CDR3nt: TGTGCCAGCAGCGTAGGCCCAATGACAGGGAAGGGAACTGAAGCTTTCTTT
v_gene: TRBV15; abundance: -; j_gene: TRBJ1-2; d_gene: -; CDR3aa: CATSRDSTGRGYTF; CDR3nt: TGTGCCACCAGCAGAGATTCAACAGGTCGTGGCTACACCTTC
v_gene: TRBV18; abundance: few; j_gene: TRBJ2-1; d_gene: -; CDR3aa: CASSSADEQFF; CDR3nt: TGTGCCAGCTCAAGCGCTGATGAGCAGTTCTTC
v_gene: TRBV5-3; abundance: -; j_gene: TRBJ1-1; d_gene: TRBD1; CDR3aa: CARSTPLMDRDTEAFF; CDR3nt: TGTGCCAGAAGTACCCCCCTGATGGACAGGGACACTGAAGCTTTCTTT
v_gene: TRBV28; abundance: -; j_gene: TRBJ1-3; d_gene: -; CDR3aa: CASSSGGSGNTIYF; CDR3nt: TGTGCCAGCAGTTCCGGGGGCTCTGGAAACACCATATATTTT
v_gene: TRBV5-1; abundance: once; j_gene: TRBJ2-1; d_gene: TRBD2; CDR3aa: CASSSAPITSGRNEQFF; CDR3nt: TGCGCCAGCAGCTCGGCTCCTATAACTAGCGGGAGGAATGAGCAGTTCTTC
v_gene: TRBV18; abundance: -; j_gene: TRBJ1-1; d_gene: -; CDR3aa: CASSARVGEAFF; CDR3nt: TGTGCCAGCTCAGCGAGGGTGGGTGAAGCTTTCTTT
v_gene: TRBV2; abundance: -; j_gene: TRBJ1-1; d_gene: TRBD1; CDR3aa: CARTPRDRGLNTEAFF; CDR3nt: TGTGCCAGAACCCCCCGGGACAGGGGTTTGAACACTGAAGCTTTCTTT
v_gene: TRBV6-1; abundance: -; j_gene: TRBJ2-2; d_gene: -; CDR3aa: CASRGGGNTGELFF; CDR3nt: TGTGCCAGCAGAGGCGGGGGCAACACCGGGGAGCTGTTTTTT
v_gene: TRBV4-1; abundance: -; j_gene: TRBJ2-7; d_gene: TRBD1; CDR3aa: CASSQEGQGAAGIYEQYF; CDR3nt: TGCGCCAGCAGCCAAGAGGGACAGGGGGCTGCGGGTATATACGAGCAGTACTTC
v_gene: TRBV19; abundance: once; j_gene: TRBJ1-2; d_gene: TRBD1; CDR3aa: CASRDGGTGGYGYTF; CDR3nt: TGTGCCAGTAGGGACGGGGGCACAGGGGGCTATGGCTACACCTTC
v_gene: TRBV6-2/TRBV6-3; abundance: -; j_gene: TRBJ2-7; d_gene: TRBD1; CDR3aa: CASSPITTGYGKYEQYF; CDR3nt: TGTGCCAGCAGTCCGATCACGACAGGGTATGGGAAGTACGAGCAGTACTTC